Shown below are 2 T cell receptor beta chains from a single sample sequenced in a study of T cells and copy number aberrations in small-cell lung cancer. Sequencing used immunoSEQ multiplex PCR; TCRdb keeps in-frame clones, though not all of them. This sample has more than 9,000 clones; nearly 80% occur once, and the top ten carry roughly 34%. The specimen sequenced was normal tissue next to the tumor. The receptors come from a man aged 55 to 70 with small cell lung cancer.

The chain joins TRBV4-1 to TRBJ1-2; no reliable D call. V was trimmed by 0 bases and J by 4 bases, leaving 15 bases between them. CDR3 length equals 16 residues. Germline V gene lookup returns CDR1 MGHRA and CDR2 YSYEKL. The CDR3 region is CASSQDEASPGYGYTF. The CDR3 region has the DNA TGCGCCAGCAGCCAAGATGAGGCCTCTCCGGGCTATGGCTACACCTTC.

V usage is TRBV5-4 and J usage is TRBJ2-7; D unclear. The CDR3 consists of 15 residues. V was clipped by 0 bases and J by 0 bases, with 10 bases between them. Looked up from germline, CDR1 is SGHNT and CDR2 is YYREEE (reference sequence). CDR3 region: CASSLGRFGSYEQYF. The DNA of the CDR3 is TGTGCCAGCAGCTTGGGTCGGTTCGGCTCCTACGAGCAGTACTTC.